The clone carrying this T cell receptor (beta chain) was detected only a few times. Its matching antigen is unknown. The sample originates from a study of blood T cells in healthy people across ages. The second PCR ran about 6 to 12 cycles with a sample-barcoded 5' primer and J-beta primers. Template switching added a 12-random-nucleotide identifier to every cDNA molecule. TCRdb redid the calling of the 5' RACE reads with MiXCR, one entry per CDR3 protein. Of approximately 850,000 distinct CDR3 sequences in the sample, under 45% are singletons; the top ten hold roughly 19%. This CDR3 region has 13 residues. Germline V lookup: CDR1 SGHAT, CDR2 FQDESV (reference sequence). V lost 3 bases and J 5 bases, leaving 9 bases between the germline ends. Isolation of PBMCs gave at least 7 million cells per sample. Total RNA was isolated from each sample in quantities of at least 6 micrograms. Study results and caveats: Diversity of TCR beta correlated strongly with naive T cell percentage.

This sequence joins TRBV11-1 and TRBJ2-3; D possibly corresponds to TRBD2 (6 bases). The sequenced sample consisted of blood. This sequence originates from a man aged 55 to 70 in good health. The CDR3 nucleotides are TGTGCCAGCAGCTTTCGGAGGGGAGATACGCAGTATTTT. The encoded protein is CASSFRRGDTQYF.